The 7 T cell receptor beta chains listed next were all sequenced from one sample in a study of identical twins. TCRdb ran MiXCR on the 5' RACE reads and lists one entry per CDR3 protein. The table has 450,000 or so distinct CDR3 sequences, more than 13% seen once. This sample was also put to use in a study of yellow fever vaccine responses in identical twins.

Material: CD4+ T cells sorted from blood. These receptors originate from a woman younger than 30 in good health.

The genes are TRBV5-4 and TRBJ2-7; TRBD2 matches 10 bases. The CDR3 is made up of 15 amino acids. With V trimmed by 3 bases and J by 3 bases, 6 bases remained unmatched. Per germline, CDR1 SGHNT and CDR2 YYREEE (reference sequence). The DNA of the CDR3 is TGTGCCAGCAGCTCGAGCGGGGGGGCCATCTACGAGCAGTACTTC. It specifies CASSSSGGAIYEQYF.

The J gene is TRBJ2-3, the V gene TRBV20-1; maybe TRBD1 (5 bases). CDR1 and CDR2 (germline): DFQATT, SNEGSKA (reference sequence). The CDR3 loop spans 15 amino acids. The germline V and J ends were trimmed by 5 bases and 0 bases, with 15 bases remaining between them. The CDR3 protein is CSAPNSGISTDTQYF. The CDR3 DNA is TGCAGTGCTCCGAATTCAGGGATTAGCACAGATACGCAGTATTTT.

The chain recombines TRBV28 with TRBJ2-5; D ambiguous. V shed 8 bases and J shed 4 bases, with 17 bases lying between them. Germline values: CDR1 MDHEN, CDR2 SYDVKM. This CDR3 is 14 amino acids long. Here the CDR3 reads CASGKLPPGETQYF. The CDR3 DNA reads TGTGCCAGCGGGAAGTTACCACCCGGAGAGACCCAGTACTTC.

This chain connects TRBV20-1 to TRBJ2-5; the match to TRBD1 covers 7 bases. This CDR3 has 18 residues. Trimming at V came to 0 bases and at J to 1 base, leaving 14 bases not matched to a gene. CDR1 DFQATT and CDR2 SNEGSKA come from the germline V gene (reference sequence). The CDR3 DNA sequence: TGCAGTGCTAGAGATCGCGGACAGGTGCCCGTCGTCCAAGAGACCCAGTACTTC. This sequence encodes CSARDRGQVPVVQETQYF.

This clonotype was seen only a few times. This sequence joins TRBV11-2 and TRBJ2-2, with TRBD2 matching 11 bases. V lost 7 bases, J lost 3 bases, and 4 bases stayed unmatched. Per the germline V gene, CDR1 is SGHAT and CDR2 is FQNNGV. CDR3 size: 15 residues. DNA for the CDR3: TGTGCCAGCATCTCTAGCGGGGGGCACACCGGGGAGCTGTTTTTT. This codes for CASISSGGHTGELFF.

The rearrangement uses TRBV7-9 and TRBJ1-1; 10 positions match TRBD1. CDR1 SEHNR and CDR2 FQNEAQ come from the germline V gene (reference sequence). Germline trimming cut 5 bases from V and 7 bases from J; bases unmatched to any gene: 7. This CDR3 has 14 residues. CDR3 amino acids: CASSQGTGEDEAFF. CDR3 in DNA: TGTGCCAGCAGCCAAGGGACAGGGGAGGATGAAGCTTTCTTT. The full variable domain, completed using reference TRBV7-9 and TRBJ1-1, is DTGVSQNPRHKITKRGQNVTFRCDPISEHNRLYWYRQTLGQGPEFLTYFQNEAQLEKSRLLSDRFSAERPKGSFSTLEIQRTEQGDSAMYLCASSQGTGEDEAFFGQGTRLTVV.

This clonotype has ten or more counts. The chain combines TRBV10-3 with TRBJ2-7, with TRBD1 identical over 7 bases. The germline V gene encodes CDR1 ENHRY and CDR2 SYGVKD. The V and J ends lost 3 bases and 2 bases, in that order; junction bases with no gene match: 7. This CDR3 is 15 amino acids long. The CDR3 sequence is CAISDLDRSTYEQYF. The DNA of the CDR3 is TGTGCCATCAGTGATTTGGACAGGTCTACCTACGAGCAGTACTTC.